Following are 9 T cell receptor beta chains from one sample sequenced in a study of cytomegalovirus exposure and HLA in healthy donors (dated by TCRdb to between 2016 and 2019). Libraries were constructed by the immunoSEQ multiplex PCR assay. The source is immuneACCESS, and TCRdb retained only in-frame sequences with V and J called. Part of the clones is not carried over; for the studies checked, unresolved V genes explain less than half of this, and the remainder is unexplained. This sample is represented by 90,000 to 150,000 clones; approximately 90% of them were singletons. The ten largest clones represent about 6% of the sample. Specimen: PBMCs. Every receptor here comes from a woman aged 18-35 years in good health and CMV-seropositive.

This sequence joins TRBV9 and TRBJ2-1; D unresolved. The CDR3 totals 14 residues. Germline V lookup: CDR1 SGDLS, CDR2 YYNGEE. The V end lost 3 bases, the J end lost 8 bases, and 15 bases lay between the germline ends. This CDR3 reads CASSETRVRDEQFF. The CDR3 DNA is TGTGCCAGCAGCGAAACCCGGGTTCGGGATGAGCAGTTCTTC. Supplemented by reference TRBV9 and TRBJ2-1, the full variable domain reads DSGVTQTPKHLITATGQRVTLRCSPRSGDLSVYWYQQSLDQGLQFLIQYYNGEERAKGNILERFSAQQFPDLHSELNLSSLELGDSALYFCASSETRVRDEQFFGPGTRLTVL.

The CDR3 DNA follows: TGTGCCAGCACCGAGGGGGTGAACACTGAAGCTTTCTTT. Translation gives CASTEGVNTEAFF. The rearrangement uses TRBV28 and TRBJ1-1; a weak D match, TRBD1 (6 bases). Germline lookup yields CDR1 MDHEN and CDR2 SYDVKM. This CDR3 is built from 13 residues. Trimming took off 7 bases at V and 0 bases at J, with 9 bases between the two ends.

This CDR3 reads CASKGQGAHTEAFF. The CDR3 DNA follows: TGTGCCAGCAAGGGACAGGGGGCCCACACTGAAGCTTTCTTT. This chain connects TRBV25-1 to TRBJ1-1; TRBD1 matches 12 bases. This CDR3 comprises 14 residues. The trim removed 7 bases at V and 3 bases at J, leaving 3 bases unmatched. Germline V gene lookup returns CDR1 MGHDK and CDR2 SYGVNS.

V and J are TRBV14 and TRBJ2-5; a possible D gene is TRBD2 (6 bases). The V gene lost 3 bases and the J gene lost 5 bases, with 10 bases spanning the gap. Germline V CDR1 and CDR2: SGHDN, FVKESK. This CDR3 is 13 amino acids long. In DNA, the CDR3 is TGTGCCAGCAGCCAGACTAGTAGGGAGACCCAGTACTTC. This sequence encodes CASSQTSRETQYF.

The chain recombines TRBV19 with TRBJ2-3, with 9 bases identical to TRBD1. V shed 7 bases and J 5 bases; nucleotides not matched to a gene: 7. Germline V gene data show CDR1 as LNHDA and CDR2 as SQIVND (reference sequence). The CDR3 runs to 14 residues. Here the CDR3 reads CASMGTGLVDTQYF. The DNA for the CDR3 is TGTGCCAGTATGGGGACAGGGTTAGTAGATACGCAGTATTTT.

The V and J genes are TRBV4-2 and TRBJ1-4, with 8 nucleotides matching TRBD1. The J segment lost 4 bases and the V segment lost 4 bases, leaving 5 bases of the junction unmatched. Germline V gene data show CDR1 as LGHNA and CDR2 as YNFKEQ. This CDR3 comprises 15 residues. The CDR3 is CASSPGQGGNEKLFF. The CDR3 nucleotides read TGTGCCAGCAGCCCTGGACAGGGTGGTAATGAAAAACTGTTTTTT.

This sequence joins TRBV2 and TRBJ1-1, with a weak D call TRBD1 (5 bases). The CDR3 loop spans 16 amino acids. Trimming shortened V by 4 bases and J by 0 bases, and 15 bases separated the two germline ends. The V gene's germline CDR1 is SNHLY and CDR2 FYNNEI. In DNA form, the CDR3 reads TGTGCCAGCAGTGGATCGAAGGGCAGGGTGAACACTGAAGCTTTCTTT. Translating it yields CASSGSKGRVNTEAFF. The full variable domain, with the rest looked up from reference TRBV2 and TRBJ1-1, is EPEVTQTPSHQVTQMGQEVILRCVPISNHLYFYWYRQILGQKVEFLVSFYNNEISEKSEIFDDQFSVERPDGSNFTLKIRSTKLEDSAMYFCASSGSKGRVNTEAFFGQGTRLTVV.

In DNA form, the CDR3 reads TGTGCCAGCAGCCCCTGGCAGGGCCACTACGAGCAGTACTTC. The encoded protein is CASSPWQGHYEQYF. The J gene is TRBJ2-7, the V gene TRBV5-5; D possibly corresponds to TRBD1 (5 bases). V was shortened by 4 bases and J by 3 bases, with 14 bases between the two germline ends. CDR1 and CDR2 from the germline V gene are SGHKS and YYEKEE (reference sequence). The CDR3 spans 14 residues.

The V call is TRBV18, the J call TRBJ1-6; a weak D match, TRBD1 (5 bases). The CDR3 totals 13 residues. The V end lost 3 bases, the J end lost 8 bases, and 8 bases lay between the germline ends. Germline V gives CDR1 KGHSH, CDR2 LQKENI. CDR3 DNA: TGTGCCAGCTCACCCCCACAGGATTCACCCCTCCACTTT. This gives the protein CASSPPQDSPLHF.